This TCR beta chain originates from a study of cytomegalovirus exposure and HLA in healthy donors. Study-level background: Earlier findings included approximately 120 million unique TCR beta sequences obtained from about 180 million T cells. Genotyping of some 390 donors showed that about 84% belonged to the Caucasian-associated ancestry cluster. Whole-study findings and limits: In vitro checks showed that a few CMV-associated chains really do target CMV antigens.

As regards this clone: Its specificity is not known.

PCR employed 60 Vbeta and 13 Jbeta primers. Clones were read by immunoSEQ multiplex PCR, and TCRdb kept only the in-frame ones, dropping some. The sample has some 190,000 clones; around nine tenths are singletons. The origin of this receptor is a woman aged 25 to 45 in good health and CMV-seronegative. The sample consisted of PBMCs.

The CDR3 DNA reads TGTGCCAGCAGCTTCAGGACAGGAGAACTCCAAGAGACCCAGTACTTC. Translating gives CASSFRTGELQETQYF. V gene TRBV11-2 combines with J gene TRBJ2-5; TRBD1 agrees at 7 bases. CDR3 length: 16 residues. Looked up from germline, CDR1 is SGHAT and CDR2 is FQNNGV. V trimming: 3 bases; J trimming: 1 base; junction bases outside the gene matches: 8.